This T cell receptor beta chain was obtained from a study of Ad26.COV2.S vaccination and SARS-CoV-2 variants. Described treatment: some 20 received Ad26.COV2.S at low or high dose, single or two shots; about five received placebo; per-sample allocation not given. Sampling was performed 63 days after the first vaccine or placebo injection. Assay used: immunoSEQ multiplex PCR; TCRdb lists only in-frame clones, some missing. The top ten clones hold approximately 12% of a sample with around 300,000 clones, roughly 90% of them seen once. The receptor's source is a person between 18 and 59 years old who received the Ad26.COV2.S COVID-19 vaccine or a placebo. This specimen was peripheral blood, taken in a trial of Ad26.COV2.S vaccine versus placebo.

The DNA for the CDR3 is TGTGCCAGCAGTGGACTAGTCTCAAACAATGAGCAGTTCTTC. As protein: CASSGLVSNNEQFF. This chain links TRBV6-2 or TRBV6-3 with TRBJ2-1; 7 bases align to TRBD2. Germline V CDR1 and CDR2: MNHEY, SVGEGT. V shed 5 bases and J 5 bases; nucleotides not matched to a gene: 6. This CDR3 region has 14 residues.